This is a list of T cell receptor beta chains from one sample in a study of blood T cell repertoires in COVID-19. TCRdb's table, derived via immunoSEQ multiplex PCR, lists solely in-frame clones and lacks some. Of some 74,000 clones listed, roughly nine tenths were seen once; the top ten hold 2.6%. Sequenced material: peripheral blood. The receptors here all came from a man aged 50 or older with COVID-19, enrolled during active disease. The CDR3 runs from the conserved cysteine through the conserved F or W. The D gene is left open where the match is weak. Expanded clones are given a class, and other clones once, few, many or no size at all.

v_gene: TRBV7-6
d_gene: -
abundance: -
j_gene: TRBJ1-1
CDR3nt: TGTGCCAGCAGCTTACTGGGGGCTGGGGGGGACCTGAACACTGAAGCTTTCTTT
CDR3aa: CASSLLGAGGDLNTEAFF

v_gene: TRBV7-6
d_gene: -
abundance: once
j_gene: TRBJ2-1
CDR3nt: TGTGCCAGCAGCTTAACCCCTCCCAGGCGGGGCTACAATGAGCAGTTCTTC
CDR3aa: CASSLTPPRRGYNEQFF

v_gene: TRBV19
d_gene: TRBD1
abundance: once
j_gene: TRBJ1-2
CDR3nt: TGTGCCAGTAGTCCGCGGACAGGGGACGGCTACACCTTC
CDR3aa: CASSPRTGDGYTF

v_gene: TRBV3-1/TRBV3-2
d_gene: -
abundance: once
j_gene: TRBJ2-2
CDR3nt: TGTGCCAGCAACCAGAGCGCCGGGGAGCTGTTTTTT
CDR3aa: CASNQSAGELFF

v_gene: TRBV6-5
d_gene: TRBD2
abundance: -
j_gene: TRBJ2-1
CDR3nt: TGTGCCAGCAGTTACGATCGGGTAGCGGGGAAGAAGCAGTTCTTC
CDR3aa: CASSYDRVAGKKQFF

v_gene: TRBV28
d_gene: -
abundance: -
j_gene: TRBJ1-3
CDR3nt: TGTGCCAGCAGAATCGGCTCTGGAAACACCATATATTTT
CDR3aa: CASRIGSGNTIYF

v_gene: TRBV7-9
d_gene: TRBD1
abundance: -
j_gene: TRBJ1-6
CDR3nt: TGTGCCAGCAGCTTAGAGACAGGGTATTCACCCCTCCACTTT
CDR3aa: CASSLETGYSPLHF

v_gene: TRBV5-5
d_gene: -
abundance: -
j_gene: TRBJ1-3
CDR3nt: TGTGCCAGCAGCTTCGGGGGGCCAAATTCTGGAAACACCATATATTTT
CDR3aa: CASSFGGPNSGNTIYF

v_gene: TRBV20-1
d_gene: -
abundance: -
j_gene: TRBJ1-1
CDR3nt: TGCAGTGCTAGTGAGAACGCAGGAACCTTGGGAGCTTTCTTT
CDR3aa: CSASENAGTLGAFF

v_gene: TRBV6-2/TRBV6-3
d_gene: -
abundance: -
j_gene: TRBJ1-2
CDR3nt: TGTGCCAGCAGTTACGCCAAAAACAGCGGCTACACCTTC
CDR3aa: CASSYAKNSGYTF

v_gene: TRBV2
d_gene: -
abundance: few
j_gene: TRBJ1-1
CDR3nt: TGTGCCAGCAGTTCAGGGGCTGGCACTGAAGCTTTCTTT
CDR3aa: CASSSGAGTEAFF

v_gene: TRBV18
d_gene: -
abundance: -
j_gene: TRBJ1-2
CDR3nt: TGTGCCAGCTCACCGGCGGACAGCCGAAAACGCTATGGCTACACCTTC
CDR3aa: CASSPADSRKRYGYTF

v_gene: TRBV15
d_gene: TRBD2
abundance: once
j_gene: TRBJ2-7
CDR3nt: TGTGCCACCAGCAGGGAACTAGCGGCCCAGTACGAGCAGTACTTC
CDR3aa: CATSRELAAQYEQYF

v_gene: TRBV14
d_gene: -
abundance: -
j_gene: TRBJ2-2
CDR3nt: TGTGCCAGCGGCCGCGGCCTCCCTACCGGGGAGCTGTTTTTT
CDR3aa: CASGRGLPTGELFF

v_gene: TRBV4-1
d_gene: -
abundance: -
j_gene: TRBJ1-5
CDR3nt: TGCGCCAGCAGCCAAGATCAAACAGGTGGCAATCAGCCCCAGCATTTT
CDR3aa: CASSQDQTGGNQPQHF

v_gene: TRBV6-5
d_gene: -
abundance: -
j_gene: TRBJ1-6
CDR3nt: TGTGCCAGCAGTTACGCCGGACTGTCCCGGTCACCCCTCCACTTT
CDR3aa: CASSYAGLSRSPLHF